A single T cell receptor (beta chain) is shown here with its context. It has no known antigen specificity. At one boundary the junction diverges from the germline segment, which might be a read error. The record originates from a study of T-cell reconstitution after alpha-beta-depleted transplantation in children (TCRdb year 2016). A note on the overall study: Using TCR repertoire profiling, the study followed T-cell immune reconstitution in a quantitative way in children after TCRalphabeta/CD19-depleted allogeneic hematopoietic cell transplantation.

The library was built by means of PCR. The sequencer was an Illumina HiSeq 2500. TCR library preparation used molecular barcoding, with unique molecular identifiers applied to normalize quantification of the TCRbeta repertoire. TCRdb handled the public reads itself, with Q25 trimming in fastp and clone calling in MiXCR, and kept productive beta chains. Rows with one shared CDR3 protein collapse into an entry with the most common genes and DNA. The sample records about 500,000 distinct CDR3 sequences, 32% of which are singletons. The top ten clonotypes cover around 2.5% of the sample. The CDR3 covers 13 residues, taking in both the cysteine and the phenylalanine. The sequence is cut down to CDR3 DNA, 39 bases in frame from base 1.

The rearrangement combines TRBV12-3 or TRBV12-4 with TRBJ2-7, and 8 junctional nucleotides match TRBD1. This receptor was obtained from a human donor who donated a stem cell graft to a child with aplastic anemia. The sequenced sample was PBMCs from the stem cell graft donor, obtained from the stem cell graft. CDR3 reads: CASSSTGAYEQYF. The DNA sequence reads TGCGCCAGCAGCTCGACAGGGGCCTACGAGCAGTACTTC.